These 13 T cell receptor beta chains were all obtained from the same sample, sequenced in a study of technical replicates of blood from several donors. Using immunoSEQ multiplex PCR, the repertoire was profiled, and TCRdb retains in-frame clones only, with some absent. Here the sample spans over 30,000 clones, more than 90% being singletons. The sample was PBMCs. These TCRs come from a human donor in good health. Some clones in this sample may be carry-over from other donors' samples.

The chain joins TRBV29-1 to TRBJ2-5, with 7 bases that match TRBD1. In germline, CDR1 is SQVTM, CDR2 ANQGSEA. The CDR3 is 11 residues long. V gave up 5 bases and J gave up 5 bases; unmatched junction bases: 2. The CDR3 spells CSVRDSETQYF. CDR3 bases: TGCAGCGTTCGGGACAGCGAGACCCAGTACTTC.

The V and J genes are TRBV4-2 and TRBJ2-7; 11 bases align to TRBD2. V trimming: 5 bases; J trimming: 2 bases; junction bases outside the gene matches: 11. This CDR3 contains 17 residues. Per germline, CDR1 LGHNA and CDR2 YNFKEQ. The CDR3 DNA follows: TGTGCCAGCAGCGCCGAGAGGGTTAGCGGGAGGGCCTACGAGCAGTACTTC. The encoded protein is CASSAERVSGRAYEQYF.

The chain uses TRBV6-5 and TRBJ1-2, with 7 nucleotides matching TRBD1. The germline V gene encodes CDR1 MNHEY and CDR2 SVGAGI. V gave up 8 bases and J gave up 5 bases; unmatched junction bases: 8. The CDR3 has 13 residues. CDR3 region: CASVRGIRYGYTF. The CDR3 DNA is TGTGCCAGCGTCAGGGGGATCAGGTATGGCTACACCTTC.

The V and J genes are TRBV6-1 and TRBJ1-5, with 8 nucleotides matching TRBD1. This CDR3 contains 16 residues. Germline V CDR1 and CDR2: MNHNS, SASEGT. Unmatched junction bases numbered 7, after V lost 3 bases and J lost 3 bases. The DNA for the CDR3 is TGTGCCAGCAGTGACCAGGGGGCATCTTCCAATCAGCCCCAGCATTTT. Its protein product is CASSDQGASSNQPQHF.

CDR3 residues: CASSFRGYSNQPQHF. CDR3 in DNA: TGTGCCAGCAGCTTTCGCGGGTATAGCAATCAGCCCCAGCATTTT. The chain has TRBV5-8 and TRBJ1-5; unclear D gene. Trimming removed 2 bases from V and 0 bases from J, with 9 bases in between. This CDR3 contains 15 residues. Germline CDR1 reads SGHTS; CDR2 reads YDEGEE.

This chain uses TRBV4-1 with TRBJ1-1; a possible D gene is TRBD1 (6 bases). The V end lost 0 bases, the J end lost 1 base, and 9 bases lay between the germline ends. Germline V gene lookup returns CDR1 MGHRA and CDR2 YSYEKL. This CDR3 region has 15 residues. The DNA of the CDR3 is TGCGCCAGCAGCCAAGATCCACAGGGGAACACTGAAGCTTTCTTT. The encoded protein is CASSQDPQGNTEAFF.

The chain uses TRBV19 and TRBJ2-7; maybe TRBD2 (6 bases). Trimming cost V 6 bases and J 2 bases, with 17 bases left between them. Looked up from germline, CDR1 is LNHDA and CDR2 is SQIVND (reference sequence). This CDR3 has 15 residues. Here the CDR3 reads CASSFRDSPAYEQYF. In DNA form, the CDR3 reads TGTGCCAGTAGCTTTAGGGACTCGCCAGCCTACGAGCAGTACTTC.

J is TRBJ1-4 and V is TRBV4-1; 11 bases agree with TRBD1. V lost 4 bases, J lost 7 bases, and 5 bases stayed unmatched. Germline CDR1 and CDR2: MGHRA and YSYEKL. The CDR3 extends over 15 amino acids. This CDR3 reads CASSPRDRGAEKLFF. The CDR3 DNA sequence: TGCGCCAGCAGCCCCCGGGACAGGGGGGCTGAAAAACTGTTTTTT.

The chain uses TRBV6-6 and TRBJ1-2, with no clear D. The CDR3 spans 13 residues. Trimming removed 6 bases at V and 4 bases at J, with 12 bases between. Germline V CDR1 and CDR2: MNHNY, SVGAGI (reference sequence). CDR3 sequence reads: CASSHPAGYGYTF. CDR3 nucleotide sequence: TGTGCCAGCAGCCACCCCGCCGGCTATGGCTACACCTTC.

In nucleotides, the CDR3 is TGTGCCAGCAGCGTCGGAGCCGGGACTCGCACAGATACGCAGTATTTT. Its protein product is CASSVGAGTRTDTQYF. This sequence joins TRBV9 and TRBJ2-3; weak D call: TRBD2 (6 bases). CDR1 and CDR2 (germline): SGDLS, YYNGEE. The CDR3 consists of 16 residues. Trimming removed 2 bases from V and 1 base from J, with 14 bases in between.

The CDR3 nucleotides read TGTGCCAGCAGCATAAGACAGGGGGCAACCTATGGCTACACCTTC. Translated, it gives CASSIRQGATYGYTF. The genes are TRBV5-4 and TRBJ1-2; TRBD1 agrees at 10 bases. The V and J ends lost 4 bases and 4 bases, in that order; junction bases with no gene match: 7. This CDR3 is built from 15 residues. The germline V gene encodes CDR1 SGHNT and CDR2 YYREEE (reference sequence).

The chain has TRBV7-3 and TRBJ2-2; 8 bases line up with TRBD2. The V and J ends lost 5 bases and 6 bases, in that order; junction bases with no gene match: 20. This CDR3 region has 19 residues. CDR1 is SGHTA, CDR2 FQGTGA, per germline. CDR3 residues: CASSPGLGAGVSRAGELFF. CDR3 sequence (DNA): TGTGCCAGCAGCCCAGGGCTCGGAGCGGGAGTAAGTAGGGCCGGGGAGCTGTTTTTT.

The chain is built from TRBV7-9 and TRBJ2-7, with no clear D. Trimming shortened V by 5 bases and J by 4 bases, and 9 bases separated the two germline ends. CDR1 and CDR2 from the germline V gene are SEHNR and FQNEAQ (reference sequence). This CDR3 spans 12 amino acids. Here the CDR3 DNA reads TGTGCCAGCAGCGAAGATACATACGAGCAGTACTTC. Its translation: CASSEDTYEQYF.